This T cell receptor beta chain is from a study of T cells in Graves' hyperthyroidism and ophthalmopathy. Patients having uncontrolled infection, another autoimmune disease, pregnancy or lactation were not included. Clinical symptoms, serum thyroxine, TRAb, thyroid ultrasound and orbital computed tomography established diagnosis. Concerning this clonotype: What it binds is not known.

CDR1 and CDR2 from the germline V gene are WSHSY and SAAADI. The CDR3 consists of 15 residues. After removal of 4 bases from V and 5 bases from J, the junction contained 6 bases not matched to a gene. Researchers amplified the TCR beta CDR3 regions from RNA transcripts. With the HTBI primer set, the TCR CDR3 went through a first round of RT-PCR. TCRdb used MiXCR to reprocess the multiplex PCR reads, holding one entry per CDR3 protein. The repertoire has 490,000 or so distinct CDR3 sequences, 40% to 50% of them found once; the top ten carry about 45%. The study, taken as a whole, reports: Most clonotypes expanded in the thyroid (above 0.001) were also present in blood.

The TCR sequence derives from an adult woman with Graves' disease, either hyperthyroidism or ophthalmopathy (not recorded which). The sequencing sample was made of peripheral blood or thyroid tissue (not recorded which). The V gene is TRBV10-2, the J gene TRBJ2-7; 12 nucleotides align to TRBD2. CDR3 in amino acids: CASSASSGRGHEQYF. In nucleotides, the CDR3 is TGCGCCAGCAGTGCATCTAGCGGGAGGGGCCACGAGCAGTACTTC.